Listed below are T cell receptor beta chains from one sample, sequenced in a study of memory CD4+ T cells and cytomegalovirus serostatus. Method: immunoSEQ multiplex PCR; TCRdb's copy keeps in-frame clones and lacks some. Of around 30,000 clones in the sample, 65% to 80% were seen once. The sequencing sample was made of memory CD4+ T cells from blood. These receptors came from an adult in good health and CMV-seronegative. Some clones in this sample may be carry-over from other donors' samples. Each CDR3 is given with its conserved first and last residue. The order of the fields is J gene, clone size, D gene, V gene, CDR3 DNA, CDR3 protein. A D gene is named only where the DNA matches it firmly. A clone size is listed for some rows: how often the clone was seen (once, few, many), or a class if it is expanded.

TRBJ1-3 | NA | TRBD1 | TRBV10-3 | TGTGCCATCAGTGGGGGACAGGGCTCTGGAAACACCATATATTTT | CAISGGQGSGNTIYF
TRBJ1-1 | NA | NA | TRBV4-2 | TGTGCCAGCAGCCAAGATAAGGCAGGCGGACTCGCTTTCTTT | CASSQDKAGGLAFF
TRBJ1-2 | NA | NA | TRBV5-4 | TGTGCCAGCAGCTTTAAACCATCGGACGGCTATGGCTACACCTTC | CASSFKPSDGYGYTF
TRBJ1-4 | few | NA | TRBV5-4 | TGTGCCAGCAGCCCGGGGGGGGGTTCTGCTAATGAAAAACTGTTTTTT | CASSPGGGSANEKLFF
TRBJ2-1 | NA | NA | TRBV14 | TGTGCCAGCAGCCGGTGGGCCGCGAACAATGAGCAGTTCTTC | CASSRWAANNEQFF
TRBJ2-1 | NA | NA | TRBV10-2 | TGCGCCAGCAGTGAAATCTACAATGAGCAGTTCTTC | CASSEIYNEQFF
TRBJ1-2 | NA | TRBD1 | TRBV5-1 | TGCGCCAGCAGCCCCGGCGGAGGGGGCGCCTATGGCTACACCTTC | CASSPGGGGAYGYTF
TRBJ2-7 | NA | NA | TRBV6-5 | TGTGCCAGCATGCAATTGCCCAACGAGCAGTACTTC | CASMQLPNEQYF
TRBJ2-7 | NA | NA | TRBV12-2 | TGTGCAAGTCGCTTCTCCTTGGCGCAGACCTACGAGCAGTACTTC | CASRFSLAQTYEQYF
TRBJ2-7 | NA | NA | TRBV6-1 | TGTGCCAGCAGCCAAGGCCCCTCTCAGCAGTACTTC | CASSQGPSQQYF
TRBJ1-2 | NA | NA | TRBV29-1 | TGCAGCGTTGGAGGGTCCCACTATGGCTACACCTTC | CSVGGSHYGYTF
TRBJ2-3 | NA | NA | TRBV4-1 | TGCGCCAGCAGCCAAGCTGGCAGCACAGATACGCAGTATTTT | CASSQAGSTDTQYF
TRBJ2-3 | NA | NA | TRBV27 | TGTGCCAGCAGTTTCATGAATAGATACGAAATGTATTTT | CASSFMNRYEMYF